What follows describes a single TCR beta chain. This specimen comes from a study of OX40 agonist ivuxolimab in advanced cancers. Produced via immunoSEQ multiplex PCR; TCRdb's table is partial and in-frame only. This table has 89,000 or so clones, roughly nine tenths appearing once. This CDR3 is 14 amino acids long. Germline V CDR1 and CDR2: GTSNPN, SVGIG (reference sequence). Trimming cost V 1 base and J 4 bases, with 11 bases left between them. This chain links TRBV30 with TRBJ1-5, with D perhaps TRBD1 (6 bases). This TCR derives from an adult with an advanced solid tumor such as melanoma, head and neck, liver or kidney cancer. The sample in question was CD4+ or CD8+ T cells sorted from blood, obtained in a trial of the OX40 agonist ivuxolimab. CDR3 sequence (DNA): TGTGCCTGGAGTGAGGGGCAGGGGAATCAGCCCCAGCATTTT. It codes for CAWSEGQGNQPQHF.